This T cell receptor (beta chain) was profiled in a study of T-cell memory formation after mild COVID-19. TCR alpha and TCR beta cDNA libraries with sample barcodes and UMIs came from 5'RACE using constant-segment primers. TCRdb recomputed calls from the 5' RACE reads with MiXCR, one row per CDR3 protein. The table lists about 180,000 distinct CDR3 sequences, roughly 20% of them singletons. The sequence was collected from a man aged 18 to 30 who had mild COVID-19 (a few samples of this study predate the infection). Cell type and time point are not known. Material for sequencing was PBMCs or a T cell subset sorted from them (not recorded which).

CDR3 DNA sequence: TGCGCCAGCAGCCAAGAGGGAACAGGGTGGGGTAATTCACCCCTCCACTTT. Translation: CASSQEGTGWGNSPLHF. V usage is TRBV4-3 and J usage is TRBJ1-6; TRBD1 is a possible D gene (6 bases). Germline values: CDR1 LGHNA, CDR2 YSLEER. CDR3 size: 17 residues. V lost 0 bases to trimming and J lost 6 bases, with 15 bases between them.